The sequence of this T cell receptor (beta chain) was determined in a study of T cell responses to AZD1222 COVID-19 vaccine. Study-wide results and limits: Spike-specific TCR breadth and depth both grew after two AZD1222 doses. Just a handful of people given AZD1222 tested seropositive at baseline. Dominant CD4 TCR responses targeted spike regions 160-218 and 743-854. The sample set comprised mostly white British donors with more females, and clonal diversity was possibly underestimated.

The CDR3 length is 10 residues. Trimming removed 2 bases from V and 9 bases from J, with 5 bases in between. Per germline, CDR1 DFQATT and CDR2 SNEGSKA (reference sequence). Data came from immunoSEQ multiplex PCR; TCRdb stores just in-frame clones and leaves some out. This sample has about 150,000 clones, with more than 85% found just once. In the case of this clone: The antigen is undetermined.

This clonotype originated in an adult in good health. The input for sequencing was peripheral blood, taken on day 0 of AZD1222 vaccination. The chain links TRBV20-1 to TRBJ2-1; no reliable D call. CDR3 loop: CSARSSEQFF. Written as DNA, the CDR3 is TGCAGTGCTAGAAGTAGTGAGCAGTTCTTC.